These T cell receptor beta chains were read from a single sample in a study of cytomegalovirus exposure and HLA in healthy donors. Profiling relied on immunoSEQ multiplex PCR, and the TCRdb table lists in-frame clones only, not all of them. The sample includes about 170,000 clones, around 78% seen only once; the top ten take approximately 2.2%. Sample: PBMCs. The receptors here all came from a woman aged 25 to 39 in good health and CMV-seropositive. The CDR3 runs from the conserved cysteine through the conserved F or W. A D gene is named only where the DNA matches it firmly. Size tells how often a clone was seen (once, few, many) or the class of an expanded clone, and some rows leave it out.

D gene: .; J gene: TRBJ1-5; V gene: TRBV5-5; clone size: .; CDR3 DNA: TGTGCCAGCAGCCTCCAGGGTAATCAGCCCCAGCATTTT; CDR3 protein: CASSLQGNQPQHF
D gene: .; J gene: TRBJ2-1; V gene: TRBV20-1; clone size: .; CDR3 DNA: TGCAGTGCTCCTGACAGCGATGAGCAGTTCTTC; CDR3 protein: CSAPDSDEQFF
D gene: TRBD2; J gene: TRBJ2-7; V gene: TRBV7-8; clone size: few; CDR3 DNA: TGTGCCAGCAGCCCGACTAGCGGGAACGAGCAGTACTTC; CDR3 protein: CASSPTSGNEQYF
D gene: .; J gene: TRBJ1-2; V gene: TRBV7-9; clone size: .; CDR3 DNA: TGTTCCAGCAGCGCCACGGACAGAAAAGCTAACTATGGCTACACCTTC; CDR3 protein: CSSSATDRKANYGYTF
D gene: .; J gene: TRBJ2-3; V gene: TRBV6-6; clone size: .; CDR3 DNA: TGTGCCAGCAGTTACTCGAACGGGGAAACAGATACGCAGTATTTT; CDR3 protein: CASSYSNGETDTQYF
D gene: .; J gene: TRBJ2-1; V gene: TRBV19; clone size: .; CDR3 DNA: TGTGCCAGTACCGCGGGACTGTACAATGAGCAGTTCTTC; CDR3 protein: CASTAGLYNEQFF
D gene: TRBD2; J gene: TRBJ2-6; V gene: TRBV5-4; clone size: once; CDR3 DNA: TGTGCCAGCAGCTTAACGACGGGAGGAGCTGGGGCCAACGTCCTGACTTTC; CDR3 protein: CASSLTTGGAGANVLTF
D gene: .; J gene: TRBJ1-6; V gene: TRBV6-6; clone size: .; CDR3 DNA: TGTGCCAGCAGTCCAGGGGCGCGGAATTCACCCCTCCACTTT; CDR3 protein: CASSPGARNSPLHF
D gene: TRBD2; J gene: TRBJ2-3; V gene: TRBV5-7; clone size: .; CDR3 DNA: TGTGCCAGCAGCTTGTTGCTAGCGGGGGCCCCTAGCACAGATACGCAGTATTTT; CDR3 protein: CASSLLLAGAPSTDTQYF
D gene: TRBD2; J gene: TRBJ2-4; V gene: TRBV4-1; clone size: .; CDR3 DNA: TGCGCCAGCAGCCACCAGCCAGCGGGAGACATTCAGTACTTC; CDR3 protein: CASSHQPAGDIQYF
D gene: TRBD1; J gene: TRBJ2-7; V gene: TRBV7-9; clone size: .; CDR3 DNA: TGTGCCAGCAGCTTAATGGGGACCGGGACAGGGAACTACGAGCAGTACTTC; CDR3 protein: CASSLMGTGTGNYEQYF
D gene: .; J gene: TRBJ2-7; V gene: TRBV28; clone size: .; CDR3 DNA: TGTGCCAGCAGTTTTGTTCAGGGGGGCTACGAGCAGTACTTC; CDR3 protein: CASSFVQGGYEQYF
D gene: TRBD2; J gene: TRBJ2-5; V gene: TRBV6-6; clone size: .; CDR3 DNA: TGTGCCAGCAGGGAACTAGCGGGAGTCGGAGAGACCCAGTACTTC; CDR3 protein: CASRELAGVGETQYF
D gene: .; J gene: TRBJ1-2; V gene: TRBV18; clone size: few; CDR3 DNA: TGTGCCAGCTCACCACTGACAGGCTCGGCCTATGGCTACACCTTC; CDR3 protein: CASSPLTGSAYGYTF
D gene: .; J gene: TRBJ1-2; V gene: TRBV4-3; clone size: .; CDR3 DNA: TGCGCCAGCAGCCGGACAGCTAACTATGGCTACACCTTC; CDR3 protein: CASSRTANYGYTF
D gene: .; J gene: TRBJ1-1; V gene: TRBV5-1; clone size: .; CDR3 DNA: TGCGCCAGCAGCTTGGCCGGGGGATGGGACACTGAAGCTTTCTTT; CDR3 protein: CASSLAGGWDTEAFF
D gene: .; J gene: TRBJ1-2; V gene: TRBV6-5; clone size: .; CDR3 DNA: TGTGCCAGCAGGGACAGTCTCTATGGCTACACCTTC; CDR3 protein: CASRDSLYGYTF
D gene: .; J gene: TRBJ1-1; V gene: TRBV9; clone size: .; CDR3 DNA: TGTGCCAGCAGCGTAGCCGGTTCGGGTTCAGCTTTCTTT; CDR3 protein: CASSVAGSGSAFF
D gene: .; J gene: TRBJ2-1; V gene: TRBV28; clone size: .; CDR3 DNA: TGTGCCATGGCAGGGGCCAGCCTCAATGAGCAGTTCTTC; CDR3 protein: CAMAGASLNEQFF
D gene: TRBD1; J gene: TRBJ1-3; V gene: TRBV7-8; clone size: .; CDR3 DNA: TGTGCCAGCAGCTTAGTGGACAGGGGTTCAGGAAACACCATATATTTT; CDR3 protein: CASSLVDRGSGNTIYF
D gene: .; J gene: TRBJ1-5; V gene: TRBV29-1; clone size: .; CDR3 DNA: TGCAGCGTTGGAACAGGGTTCGGGGATCAGCCCCAGCATTTT; CDR3 protein: CSVGTGFGDQPQHF